This TCR beta chain was documented in a study of shared clonotypes between healthy human individuals. On the study more broadly: The plates for each donor numbered three CD4 naive, three CD4 memory, two CD8 naive and one CD8 memory.

Turning to this clone: Its specificity is not known.

Study-level points and caveats: The study found lower generation probabilities in non-shared clonotypes than in those shared by all four donors. Rarefaction revealed incomplete sorted-subset sequencing despite large depth.

Clones were read by immunoSEQ multiplex PCR, and TCRdb kept only the in-frame ones, dropping some. The sample records about 2.1 million clones, just over 90% being singletons. It was CD45RO-negative cells, positively selected for CCR7, that made up naive CD8 cells, with terminally differentiated effector memory CD45RA+ cells excluded. This receptor was identified in a man in his late teens or twenties in good health. Some clones in this sample may be carry-over from other donors' samples. Sequencing input: naive CD8+ T cells from PBMCs.

The CDR3 is CASSPTRQAEAFF. The CDR3 DNA reads as TGTGCCAGCAGCCCAACCAGACAGGCAGAAGCTTTCTTT. This chain connects TRBV13 to TRBJ1-1; a weak D match, TRBD1 (6 bases). The CDR3 is 13 residues long. V shed 5 bases and J shed 8 bases, with 15 bases lying between them. Germline CDR1 is PRHDT and CDR2 is FYEKMQ (reference sequence).